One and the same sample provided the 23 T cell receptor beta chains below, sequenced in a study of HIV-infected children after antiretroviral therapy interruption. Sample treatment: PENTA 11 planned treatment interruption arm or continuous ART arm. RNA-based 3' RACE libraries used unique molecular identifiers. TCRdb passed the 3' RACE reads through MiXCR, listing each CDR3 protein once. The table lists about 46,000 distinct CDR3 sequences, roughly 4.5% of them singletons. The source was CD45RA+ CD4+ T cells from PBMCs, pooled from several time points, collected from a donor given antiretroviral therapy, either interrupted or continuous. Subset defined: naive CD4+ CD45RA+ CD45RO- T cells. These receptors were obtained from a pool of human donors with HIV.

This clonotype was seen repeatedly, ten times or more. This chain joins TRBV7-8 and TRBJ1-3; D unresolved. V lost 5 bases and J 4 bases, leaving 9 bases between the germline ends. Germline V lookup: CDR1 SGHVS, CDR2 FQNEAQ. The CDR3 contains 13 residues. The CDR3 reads CASSLNTGNTIYF. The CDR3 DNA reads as TGTGCCAGCAGCCTCAACACGGGAAACACCATATATTTT.

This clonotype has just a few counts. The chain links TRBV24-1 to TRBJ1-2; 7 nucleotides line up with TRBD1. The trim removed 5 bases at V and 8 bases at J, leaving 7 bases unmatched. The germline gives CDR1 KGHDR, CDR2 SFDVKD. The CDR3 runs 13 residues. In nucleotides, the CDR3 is TGTGCCACCAGTGGGGAGACAGGGCCCGGCTACACCTTC. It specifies CATSGETGPGYTF.

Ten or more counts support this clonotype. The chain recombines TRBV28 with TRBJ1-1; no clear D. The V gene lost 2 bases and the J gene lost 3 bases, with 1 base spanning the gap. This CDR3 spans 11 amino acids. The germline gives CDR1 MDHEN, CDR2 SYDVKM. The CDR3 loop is CASSLDTEAFF. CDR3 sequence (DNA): TGTGCCAGCAGTTTAGACACTGAAGCTTTCTTT.

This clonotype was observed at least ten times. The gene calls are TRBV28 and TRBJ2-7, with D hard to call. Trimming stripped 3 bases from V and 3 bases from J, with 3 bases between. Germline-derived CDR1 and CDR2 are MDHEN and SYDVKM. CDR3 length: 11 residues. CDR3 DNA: TGTGCCAGCAGTTTGGACTACGAGCAGTACTTC. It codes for CASSLDYEQYF.

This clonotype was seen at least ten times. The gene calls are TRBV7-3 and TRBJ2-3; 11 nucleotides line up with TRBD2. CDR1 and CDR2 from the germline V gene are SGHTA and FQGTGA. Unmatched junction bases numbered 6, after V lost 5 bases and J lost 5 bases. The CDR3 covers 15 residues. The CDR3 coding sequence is TGTGCCAGCAGCAAGCTAGCGGGGGGAGTAGATACGCAGTATTTT. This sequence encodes CASSKLAGGVDTQYF. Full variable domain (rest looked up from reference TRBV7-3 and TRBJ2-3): GAGVSQTPSNKVTEKGKYVELRCDPISGHTALYWYRQSLGQGPEFLIYFQGTGAADDSGLPNDRFFAVRPEGSVSTLKIQRTERGDSAVYLCASSKLAGGVDTQYFGPGTRLTVL.

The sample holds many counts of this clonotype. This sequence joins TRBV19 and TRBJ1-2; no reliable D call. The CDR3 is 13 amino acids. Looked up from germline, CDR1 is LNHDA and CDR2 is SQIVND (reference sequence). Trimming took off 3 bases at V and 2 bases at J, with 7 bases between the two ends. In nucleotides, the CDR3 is TGTGCCAGTAGTATTAACGGCAACTATGGCTACACCTTC. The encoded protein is CASSINGNYGYTF.

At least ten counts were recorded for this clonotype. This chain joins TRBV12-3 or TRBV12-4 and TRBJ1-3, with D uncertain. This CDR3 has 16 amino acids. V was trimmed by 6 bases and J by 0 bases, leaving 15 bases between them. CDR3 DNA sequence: TGTGCCAGCAGACCTACCGACCCAATCTCTGGAAACACCATATATTTT. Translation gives CASRPTDPISGNTIYF.

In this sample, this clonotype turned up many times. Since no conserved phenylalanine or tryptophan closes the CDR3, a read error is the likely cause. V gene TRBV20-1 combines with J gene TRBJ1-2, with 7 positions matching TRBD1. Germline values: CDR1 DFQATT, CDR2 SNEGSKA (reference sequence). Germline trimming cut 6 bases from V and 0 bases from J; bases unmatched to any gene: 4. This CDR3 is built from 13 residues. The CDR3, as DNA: TGCAGTGCCGGTCAGGGGGCTAACTATGGCTACACCTCC. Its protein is CSAGQGANYGYTS.

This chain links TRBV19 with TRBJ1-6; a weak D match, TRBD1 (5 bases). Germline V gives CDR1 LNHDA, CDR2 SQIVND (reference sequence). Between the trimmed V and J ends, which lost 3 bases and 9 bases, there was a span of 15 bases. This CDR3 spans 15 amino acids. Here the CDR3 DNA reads TGTGCCAGTAGTATCCTACAGGCGAAAGGTTCACCCCTCCACTTT. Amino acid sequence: CASSILQAKGSPLHF.

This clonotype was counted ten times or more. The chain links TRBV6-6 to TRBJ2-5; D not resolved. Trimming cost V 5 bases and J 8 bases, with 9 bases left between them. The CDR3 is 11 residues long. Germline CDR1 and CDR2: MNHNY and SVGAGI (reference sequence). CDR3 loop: CASSPERTQYF. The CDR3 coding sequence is TGTGCCAGCAGTCCTGAGAGAACCCAGTACTTC.

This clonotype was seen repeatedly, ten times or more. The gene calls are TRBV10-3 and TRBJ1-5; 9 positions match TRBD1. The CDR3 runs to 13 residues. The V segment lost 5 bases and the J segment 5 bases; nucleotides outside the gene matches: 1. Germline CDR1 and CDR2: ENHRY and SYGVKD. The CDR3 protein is CAISRQGDQPQHF. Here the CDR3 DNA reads TGTGCCATCAGTCGACAGGGGGATCAGCCCCAGCATTTT.

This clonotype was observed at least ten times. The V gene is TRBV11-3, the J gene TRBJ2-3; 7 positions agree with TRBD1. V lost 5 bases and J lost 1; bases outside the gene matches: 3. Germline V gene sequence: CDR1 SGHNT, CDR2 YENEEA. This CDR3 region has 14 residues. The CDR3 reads CASSDGTGTDTQYF. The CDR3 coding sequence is TGTGCCAGCAGCGACGGGACAGGCACAGATACGCAGTATTTT.

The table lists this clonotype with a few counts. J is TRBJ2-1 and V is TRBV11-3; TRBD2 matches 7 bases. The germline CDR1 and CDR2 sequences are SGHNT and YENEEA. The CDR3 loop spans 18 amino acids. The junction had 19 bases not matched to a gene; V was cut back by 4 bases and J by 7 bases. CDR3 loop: CASSSGGGRAGFQNEQFF. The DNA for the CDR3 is TGTGCCAGCAGCTCTGGGGGGGGTAGAGCGGGATTTCAAAATGAGCAGTTCTTC.

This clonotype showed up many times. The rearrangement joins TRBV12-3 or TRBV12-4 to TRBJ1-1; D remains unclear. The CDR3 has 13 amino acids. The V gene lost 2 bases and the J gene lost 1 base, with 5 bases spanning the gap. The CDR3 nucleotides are TGTGCCAGCAGTTTAATAGGGAACACTGAAGCTTTCTTT. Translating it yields CASSLIGNTEAFF.

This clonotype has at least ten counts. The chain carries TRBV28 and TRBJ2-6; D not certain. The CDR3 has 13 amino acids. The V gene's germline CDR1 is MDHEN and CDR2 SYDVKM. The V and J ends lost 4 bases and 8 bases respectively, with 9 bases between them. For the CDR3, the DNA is TGTGCCAGCAGTTCTCCTATGACCAACGTCCTGACTTTC. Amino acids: CASSSPMTNVLTF.

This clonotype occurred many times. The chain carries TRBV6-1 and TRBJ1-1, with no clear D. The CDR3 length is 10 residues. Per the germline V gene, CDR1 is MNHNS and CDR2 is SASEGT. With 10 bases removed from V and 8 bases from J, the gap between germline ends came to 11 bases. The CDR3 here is CATLSREAFF. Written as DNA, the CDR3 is TGTGCCACCTTAAGTAGAGAAGCTTTCTTT.

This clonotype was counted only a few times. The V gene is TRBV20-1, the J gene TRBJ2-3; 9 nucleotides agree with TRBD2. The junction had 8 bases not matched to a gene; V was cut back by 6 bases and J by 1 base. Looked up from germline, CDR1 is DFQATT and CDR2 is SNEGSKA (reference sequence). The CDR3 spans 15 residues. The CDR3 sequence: CSASRVAGGTDTQYF. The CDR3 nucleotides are TGCAGTGCGAGTAGGGTAGCGGGGGGCACAGATACGCAGTATTTT.

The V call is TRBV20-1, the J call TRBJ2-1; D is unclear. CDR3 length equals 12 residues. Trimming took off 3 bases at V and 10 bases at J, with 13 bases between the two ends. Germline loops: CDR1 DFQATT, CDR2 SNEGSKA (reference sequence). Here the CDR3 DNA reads TGCAGTGCTAGTCGACCGTTGGAGGAGCAGTTCTTC. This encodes CSASRPLEEQFF.

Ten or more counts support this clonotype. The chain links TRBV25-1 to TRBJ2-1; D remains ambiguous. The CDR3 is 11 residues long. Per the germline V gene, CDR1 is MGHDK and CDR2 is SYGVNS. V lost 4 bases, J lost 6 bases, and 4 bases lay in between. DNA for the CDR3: TGTGCCAGCAGTGTTCTCAATGAGCAGTTCTTC. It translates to CASSVLNEQFF.

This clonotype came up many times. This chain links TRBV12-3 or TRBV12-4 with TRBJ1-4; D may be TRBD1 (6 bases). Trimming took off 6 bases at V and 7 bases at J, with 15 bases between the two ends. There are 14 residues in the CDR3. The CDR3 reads CASSKTGIGEKLFF. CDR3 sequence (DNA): TGTGCCAGCAGCAAAACAGGGATCGGTGAAAAACTGTTTTTT.

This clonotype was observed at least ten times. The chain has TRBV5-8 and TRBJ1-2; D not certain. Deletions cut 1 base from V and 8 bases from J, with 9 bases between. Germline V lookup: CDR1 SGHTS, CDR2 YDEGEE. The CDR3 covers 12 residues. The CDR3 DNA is TGTGCCAGCAGCTTGACATTGGGGGGCTACACCTTC. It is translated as CASSLTLGGYTF.

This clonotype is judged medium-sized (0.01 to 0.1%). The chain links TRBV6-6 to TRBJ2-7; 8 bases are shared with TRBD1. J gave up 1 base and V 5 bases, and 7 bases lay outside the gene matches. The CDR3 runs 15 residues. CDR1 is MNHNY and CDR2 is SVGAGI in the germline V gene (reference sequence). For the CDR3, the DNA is TGTGCCAGCAGTACAACAGGGGGAATTTCCTACGAGCAGTACTTC. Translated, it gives CASSTTGGISYEQYF.

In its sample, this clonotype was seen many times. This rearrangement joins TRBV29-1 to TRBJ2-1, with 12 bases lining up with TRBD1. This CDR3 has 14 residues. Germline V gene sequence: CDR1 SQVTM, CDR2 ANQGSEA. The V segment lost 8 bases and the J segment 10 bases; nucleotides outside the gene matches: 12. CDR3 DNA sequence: TGCAGCTCTCGGGCGGGACAGGGGGCTGGAGAGCAGTTCTTC. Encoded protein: CSSRAGQGAGEQFF.